The rows below give T cell receptor beta chains drawn from one sample of a study of blood T cell repertoires in COVID-19. Libraries were prepared by immunoSEQ multiplex PCR; TCRdb keeps only in-frame clonotypes and omits some of them. The table includes under 300,000 clones, 84% detected once. The sample consisted of peripheral blood. Receptors originate from a man aged 50 or older with acute or convalescent COVID-19. The CDR3 runs from the conserved cysteine through the conserved F or W. The order of the fields is J gene, V gene, clone size, D gene, CDR3 DNA, CDR3 protein. The D gene is left open where the match is weak. Clone size is stated in some rows and not others, as once, few, many or a class when expanded.

TRBJ2-3,TRBV20-1,NA,NA,TGCAGTGCTACTGACAAAGGAGTAACAGATACGCAGTATTTT,CSATDKGVTDTQYF
TRBJ2-7,TRBV9,NA,TRBD2,TGTGCCAGCAGCGTAGCCATAGCGGGGAAGTTCCCCGTTGACGAGCAGTACTTC,CASSVAIAGKFPVDEQYF
TRBJ1-3,TRBV18,once,TRBD1,TGTGCCAGCTCCTCGGGGACAGGGTCCCTCTCTGGAAACACCATATATTTT,CASSSGTGSLSGNTIYF
TRBJ2-2,TRBV10-3,NA,NA,TGTGCCATCAGCGAGGGCCCAGGGACCGGGGAGCTGTTTTTT,CAISEGPGTGELFF
TRBJ2-7,TRBV19,NA,NA,TGTGCCAGTAGTATTGATAGCTCCTACGAGCAGTACTTC,CASSIDSSYEQYF
TRBJ1-2,TRBV20-1,NA,NA,TGCAGTGCTTATACTAACTATGGCTACACCTTC,CSAYTNYGYTF
TRBJ2-2,TRBV9,NA,TRBD2,TGTGCCAGCAGCGTTCCAGCGGGGATTCGCACCGGGGAGCTGTTTTTT,CASSVPAGIRTGELFF
TRBJ1-1,TRBV3-1/TRBV3-2,NA,NA,TGTGCCAGCAGCCAAGAACAGGGGAACACTGAAGCTTTCTTT,CASSQEQGNTEAFF
TRBJ1-3,TRBV5-6,NA,NA,TGTGCCAGCAGCCCGGTACGGGGGAGGGGAAACACCATATATTTT,CASSPVRGRGNTIYF
TRBJ1-2,TRBV5-6,NA,TRBD1,TGTGCCAGCAGCTTGACAGGGGGGCCCTATGGCTACACCTTC,CASSLTGGPYGYTF
TRBJ1-6,TRBV25-1,NA,NA,TGTGCCAGCAGTAAAAGGGGGTGGAATAATTCACCCCTCCACTTT,CASSKRGWNNSPLHF
TRBJ2-1,TRBV11-1,NA,TRBD2,TGTGCCAGCAGTCGAGGCGCTAGCGGGCTCTACAATGAGCAGTTCTTC,CASSRGASGLYNEQFF
TRBJ1-2,TRBV6-2/TRBV6-3,NA,NA,TGTGCCAGCAGTTATTGGGGCCTCGGGTATGGCTACACCTTC,CASSYWGLGYGYTF
TRBJ2-3,TRBV6-4,NA,TRBD2,TGTGCCAGCAGCTTGGGCGGGGGTAGCGATACGCAGTATTTT,CASSLGGGSDTQYF
TRBJ2-7,TRBV10-3,NA,NA,TGTGCCATCAGTGAGGGACAGACCGTCTACGAGCAGTACTTC,CAISEGQTVYEQYF
TRBJ1-3,TRBV5-4,NA,NA,TGTGCCAGCAGCTTGGAGCGGTTTCAGGGGAACACCATATATTTT,CASSLERFQGNTIYF
TRBJ1-5,TRBV28,NA,NA,TGTGCCAGCAGAACCGGGGTTCGGGGGGTCGGGCAGCCCCAGCATTTT,CASRTGVRGVGQPQHF
TRBJ2-3,TRBV27,NA,TRBD2,TGTGCCAGCAGTTGGGGACTAGCGGGAGAAGCTGGCACAGATACGCAGTATTTT,CASSWGLAGEAGTDTQYF
TRBJ1-6,TRBV6-4,NA,NA,TGTGCCAGCAGTGATCAAGGGGACATCAATAATTCACCCCTCCACTTT,CASSDQGDINNSPLHF